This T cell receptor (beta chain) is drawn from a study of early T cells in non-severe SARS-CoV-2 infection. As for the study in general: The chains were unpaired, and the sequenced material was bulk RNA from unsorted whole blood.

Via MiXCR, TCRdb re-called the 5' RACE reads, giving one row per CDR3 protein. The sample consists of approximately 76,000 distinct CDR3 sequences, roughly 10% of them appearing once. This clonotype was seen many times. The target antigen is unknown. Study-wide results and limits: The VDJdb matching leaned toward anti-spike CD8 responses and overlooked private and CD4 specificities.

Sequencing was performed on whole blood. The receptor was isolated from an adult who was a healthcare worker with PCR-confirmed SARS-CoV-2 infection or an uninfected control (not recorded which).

CDR3 amino acids: CASSYRTQVQETQYF. CDR3 nucleotides: TGTGCCAGCAGTTACAGGACGCAGGTTCAAGAGACCCAGTACTTC. The V call is TRBV6-5, the J call TRBJ2-5, with no clear D. The CDR3 runs to 15 residues. Trimming stripped 2 bases from V and 2 bases from J, with 12 bases between. The germline V gene encodes CDR1 MNHEY and CDR2 SVGAGI.